The clone carrying this TCR beta chain is judged large (0.1 to 1%). The antigen is undetermined. Every patient underwent thyroid surgery untreated. Germline CDR1 and CDR2: KGHSH and LQKENI. The length of the CDR3 is 15 residues. Trimming left V 1 base short and J 3 bases short, with 10 bases between. This sample stems from a study of metastatic and nonmetastatic thyroid tumors. Study as a whole: Repertoires of blood and of tissue (tumor or nodule) from malignant and benign thyroid patients were compared. Regarding the study as a whole: Within blood and tumor, benign nodules reportedly had significantly lower TCR beta diversity than malignant thyroid tumors did.

Original methodology: Clinicopathological groups differed in CDR3, with these differences serving to build a distant-metastasis classifier for papillary thyroid cancer. TCRdb re-called clones via MiXCR from the PCR reads. The V and J calls and clone size are TCRdb's, not the authors'. The table includes thousands of clones, about 35% detected once. The TCR comes from a female donor with papillary thyroid cancer or a benign thyroid nodule (not recorded which). Some clones in this sample may be carry-over from other donors' samples. The chain is built from TRBV18 and TRBJ1-3; perhaps TRBD1 as D (5 bases). Sequencing was performed on adjacent normal tissue. CDR3 sequence (DNA): TGTGCCAGCTCACCACGCCAGGGTGGTGGAAACACCATATATTTT. It codes for CASSPRQGGGNTIYF.